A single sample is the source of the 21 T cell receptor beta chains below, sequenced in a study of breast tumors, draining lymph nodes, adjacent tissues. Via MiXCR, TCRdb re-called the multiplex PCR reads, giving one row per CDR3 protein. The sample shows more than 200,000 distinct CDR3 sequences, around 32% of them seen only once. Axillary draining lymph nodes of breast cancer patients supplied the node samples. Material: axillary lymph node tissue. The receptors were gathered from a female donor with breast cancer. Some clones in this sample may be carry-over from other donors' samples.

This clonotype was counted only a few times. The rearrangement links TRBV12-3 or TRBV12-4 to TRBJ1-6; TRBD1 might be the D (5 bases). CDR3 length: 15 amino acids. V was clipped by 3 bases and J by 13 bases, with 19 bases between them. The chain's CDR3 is CASSFALRGVSPLHF. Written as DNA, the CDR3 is TGTGCCAGCAGTTTCGCGCTTAGAGGGGTCTCGCCCCTCCACTTT.

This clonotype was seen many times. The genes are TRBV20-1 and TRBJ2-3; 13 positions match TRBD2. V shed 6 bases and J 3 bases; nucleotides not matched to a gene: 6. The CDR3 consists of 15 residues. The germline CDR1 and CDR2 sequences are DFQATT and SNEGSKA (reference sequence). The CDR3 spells CSATGLAGRTDTQYF. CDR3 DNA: TGCAGTGCCACGGGACTAGCGGGACGGACAGATACGCAGTATTTT.

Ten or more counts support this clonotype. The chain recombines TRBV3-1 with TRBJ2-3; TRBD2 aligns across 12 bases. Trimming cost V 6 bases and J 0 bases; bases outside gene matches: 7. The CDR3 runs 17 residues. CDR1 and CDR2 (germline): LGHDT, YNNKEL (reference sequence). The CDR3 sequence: CASRGTSGFTSTDTQYF. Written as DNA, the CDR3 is TGTGCCAGCAGAGGGACTAGCGGGTTCACTAGCACAGATACGCAGTATTTT.

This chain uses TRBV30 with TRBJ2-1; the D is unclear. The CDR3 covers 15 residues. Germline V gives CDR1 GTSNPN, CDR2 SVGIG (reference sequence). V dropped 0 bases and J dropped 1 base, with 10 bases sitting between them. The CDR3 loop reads CAWSVWASSYNEQFF. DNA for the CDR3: TGTGCCTGGAGTGTATGGGCTAGTTCCTACAATGAGCAGTTCTTC.

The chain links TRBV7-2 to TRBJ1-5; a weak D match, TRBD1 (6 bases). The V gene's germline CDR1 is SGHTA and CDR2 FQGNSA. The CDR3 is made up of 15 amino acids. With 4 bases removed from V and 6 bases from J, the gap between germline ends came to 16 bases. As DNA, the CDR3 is TGTGCCAGCAGCTCCCAAACAGGGAAGGCTCAGCCCCAGCATTTT. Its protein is CASSSQTGKAQPQHF. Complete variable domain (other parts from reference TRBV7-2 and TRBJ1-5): GAGVSQSPSNKVTEKGKDVELRCDPISGHTALYWYRQSLGQGLEFLIYFQGNSAPDKSGLPSDRFSAERTGGSVSTLTIQRTQQEDSAVYLCASSSQTGKAQPQHFGDGTRLSIL.

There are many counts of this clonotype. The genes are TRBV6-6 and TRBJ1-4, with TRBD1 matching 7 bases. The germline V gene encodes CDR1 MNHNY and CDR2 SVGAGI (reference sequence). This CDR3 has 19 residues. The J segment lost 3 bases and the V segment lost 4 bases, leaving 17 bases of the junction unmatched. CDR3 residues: CASSSPVGGGYGANEKLFF. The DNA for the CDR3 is TGTGCCAGCAGTTCGCCCGTCGGAGGGGGCTATGGAGCTAATGAAAAACTGTTTTTT.

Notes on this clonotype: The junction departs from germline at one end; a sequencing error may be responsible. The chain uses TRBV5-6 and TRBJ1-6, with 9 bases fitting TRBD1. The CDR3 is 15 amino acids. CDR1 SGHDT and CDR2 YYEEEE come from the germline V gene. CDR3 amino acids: CASSLGDRDNPPLHF. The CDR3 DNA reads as TGTGCCAGCAGCCTGGGGGACAGGGATAATCCACCCCTCCACTTT. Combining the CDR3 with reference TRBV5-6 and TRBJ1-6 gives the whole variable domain DAGVTQSPTHLIKTRGQQVTLRCSPKSGHDTVSWYQQALGQGPQFIFQYYEEEERQRGNFPDRFSGHQFPNYSSELNVNALLLGDSALYLCASSLGDRDNPPLHFGNGTRLTVT.

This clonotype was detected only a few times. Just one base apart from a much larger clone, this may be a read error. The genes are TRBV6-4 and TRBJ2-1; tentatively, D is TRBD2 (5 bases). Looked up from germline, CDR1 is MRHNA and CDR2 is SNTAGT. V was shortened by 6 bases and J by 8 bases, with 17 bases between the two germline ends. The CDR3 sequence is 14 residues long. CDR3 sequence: CASRRPRALDEQFF. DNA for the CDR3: TGTGCCAGCAGGCGCCCGAGGGCCCTCGATGAGCAGTTCTTC.

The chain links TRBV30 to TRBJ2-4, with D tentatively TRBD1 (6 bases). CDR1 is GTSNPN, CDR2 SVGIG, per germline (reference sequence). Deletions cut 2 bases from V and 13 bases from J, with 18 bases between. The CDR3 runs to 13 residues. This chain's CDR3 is CAWSTGTLNFQYF. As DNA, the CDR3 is TGTGCCTGGAGTACCGGGACACTAAATTTCCAGTACTTC.

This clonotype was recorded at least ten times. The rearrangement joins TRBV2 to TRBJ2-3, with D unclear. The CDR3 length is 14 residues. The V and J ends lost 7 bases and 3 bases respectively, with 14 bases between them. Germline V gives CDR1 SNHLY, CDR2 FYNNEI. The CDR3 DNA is TGTGCCAGCAAGAACAACGGCCCGACAGATACGCAGTATTTT. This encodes CASKNNGPTDTQYF.

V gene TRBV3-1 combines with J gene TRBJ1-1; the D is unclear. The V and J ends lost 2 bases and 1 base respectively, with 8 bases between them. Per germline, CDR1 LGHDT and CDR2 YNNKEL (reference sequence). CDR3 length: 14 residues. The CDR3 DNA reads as TGTGCCAGCAGCCAAAGGAACGCGAACACTGAAGCTTTCTTT. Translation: CASSQRNANTEAFF.

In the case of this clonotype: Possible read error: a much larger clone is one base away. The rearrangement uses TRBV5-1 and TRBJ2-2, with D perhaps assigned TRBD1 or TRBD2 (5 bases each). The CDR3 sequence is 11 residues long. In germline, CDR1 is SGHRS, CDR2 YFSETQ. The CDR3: CASQGAGALFF. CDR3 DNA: TGCGCCAGCCAAGGGGCCGGGGCGCTGTTTTTT.

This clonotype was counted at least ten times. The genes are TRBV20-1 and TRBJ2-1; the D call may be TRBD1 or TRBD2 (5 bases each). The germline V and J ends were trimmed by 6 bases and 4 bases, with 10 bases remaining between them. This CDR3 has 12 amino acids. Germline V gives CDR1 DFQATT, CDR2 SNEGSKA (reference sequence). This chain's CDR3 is CSAKRGYNEQFF. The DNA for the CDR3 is TGCAGTGCCAAGAGGGGATACAATGAGCAGTTCTTC.

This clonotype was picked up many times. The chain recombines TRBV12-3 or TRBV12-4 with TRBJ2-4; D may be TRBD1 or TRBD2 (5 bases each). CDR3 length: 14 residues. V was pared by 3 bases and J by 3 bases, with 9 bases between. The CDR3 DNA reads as TGTGCCAGCAGTTTTGGGGCGGGCAAAAACATTCAGTACTTC. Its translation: CASSFGAGKNIQYF.

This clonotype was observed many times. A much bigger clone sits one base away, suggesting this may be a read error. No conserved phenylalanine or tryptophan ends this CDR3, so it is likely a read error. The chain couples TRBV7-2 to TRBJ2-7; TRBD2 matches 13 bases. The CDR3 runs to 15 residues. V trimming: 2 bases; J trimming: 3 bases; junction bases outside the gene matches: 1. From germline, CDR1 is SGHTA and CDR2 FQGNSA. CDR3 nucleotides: TGTGCCAGCAGCTTACGGACTAGCGGGAGCTACGAGCAGTACCTC. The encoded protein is CASSLRTSGSYEQYL.

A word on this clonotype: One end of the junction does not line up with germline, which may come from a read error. The CDR3 DNA is TGTGCCAGCAAACGCCCGGGAGAGAACAATGAGCAGCTCTTC. Protein sequence: CASKRPGENNEQLF. V usage is TRBV6-5 and J usage is TRBJ2-1, with D possibly matching TRBD2 (6 bases). The CDR3 totals 14 residues. CDR1 and CDR2 from the germline V gene are MNHEY and SVGAGI.

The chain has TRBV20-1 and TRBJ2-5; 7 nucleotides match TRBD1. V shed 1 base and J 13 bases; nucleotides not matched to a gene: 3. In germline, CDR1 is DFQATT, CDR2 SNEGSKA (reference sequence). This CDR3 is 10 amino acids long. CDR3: CSARGQGGYF. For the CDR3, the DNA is TGCAGTGCTAGAGGACAGGGCGGGTACTTC.

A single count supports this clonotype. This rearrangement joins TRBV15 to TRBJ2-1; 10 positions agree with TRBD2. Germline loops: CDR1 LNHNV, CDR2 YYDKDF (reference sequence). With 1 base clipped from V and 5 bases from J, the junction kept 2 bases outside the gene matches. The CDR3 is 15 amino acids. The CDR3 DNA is TGTGCCACCAGCAGAGTAGCGGGGGGCAACAATGAGCAGTTCTTC. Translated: CATSRVAGGNNEQFF.

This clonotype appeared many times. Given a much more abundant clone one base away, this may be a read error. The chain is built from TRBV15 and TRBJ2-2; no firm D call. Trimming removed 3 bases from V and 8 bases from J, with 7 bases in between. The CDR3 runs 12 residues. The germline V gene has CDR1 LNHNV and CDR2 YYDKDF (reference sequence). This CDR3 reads CATSRLGGELFF. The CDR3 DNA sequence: TGTGCCACCAGCAGGTTGGGAGGGGAGCTGTTTTTT.

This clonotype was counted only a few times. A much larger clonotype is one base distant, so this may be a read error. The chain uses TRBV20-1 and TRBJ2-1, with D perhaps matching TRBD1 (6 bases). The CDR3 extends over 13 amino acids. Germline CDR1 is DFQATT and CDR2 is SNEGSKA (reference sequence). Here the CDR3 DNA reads TGCAGTGCTAGCCCAGGGGCCTACAATGCGCAGTTCTTC. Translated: CSASPGAYNAQFF.

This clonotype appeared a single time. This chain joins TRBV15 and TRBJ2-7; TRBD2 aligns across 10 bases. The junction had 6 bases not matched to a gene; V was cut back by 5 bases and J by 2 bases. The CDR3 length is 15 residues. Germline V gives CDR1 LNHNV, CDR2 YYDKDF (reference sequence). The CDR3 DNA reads TGTGCCACCAGCTTGGGAACTAGCGGGACCTACGAGCAGTACTTC. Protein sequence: CATSLGTSGTYEQYF.